This T cell receptor beta chain is drawn from a study of identical twins. Study findings and constraints: Zero-insertion findings could be partly confounded by invariant cells (MAIT and iNKT cells). Among monozygotic twins, out-of-frame TCR alpha sharing exceeded what models predicted. Alpha sequences out of frame and shared by twins had excess low generation probability.

V lost 0 bases and J lost 0, with 8 bases in between. Germline V gene lookup returns CDR1 LGHDT and CDR2 YNNKEL (reference sequence). The CDR3 runs 15 residues. This clonotype was recorded at least ten times. Its antigen is still unknown. Template switching created a universal primer site, and the cDNA included unique molecular identifiers. One entry per CDR3 protein, called by TCRdb with MiXCR from the 5' RACE reads. The sample lists a few hundred thousand distinct CDR3 sequences; around 9% were seen once. Material for sequencing was naive T cells sorted from blood. This clonotype was sampled from a woman between 45 and 60 years old in good health. The chain is built from TRBV3-1 and TRBJ1-1; D is ambiguous. CDR3 sequence (DNA): TGTGCCAGCAGCCAAGAACGTATAATGAACACTGAAGCTTTCTTT. It yields the protein CASSQERIMNTEAFF.